The 21 T cell receptor beta chains below were found in one sample sequenced in a study of blood T cell repertoires in COVID-19. The method was immunoSEQ multiplex PCR; TCRdb's version includes in-frame clones alone and lacks a portion of them. The sample includes over 60,000 clones, around nine tenths seen only once; the top ten take around 13%. Sequenced material: peripheral blood. The receptors were sampled from a woman aged 55-70 years with acute or convalescent COVID-19.

The chain couples TRBV2 to TRBJ2-7; weak D call: TRBD1 (6 bases). The length of the CDR3 is 14 residues. Between the trimmed V and J ends, which lost 6 bases and 0 bases, there was a span of 12 bases. From germline, CDR1 is SNHLY and CDR2 FYNNEI. The CDR3 bases are TGTGCCAGCAGGAGGACAGCGAGCTCCTACGAGCAGTACTTC. This sequence encodes CASRRTASSYEQYF.

V is TRBV6-1 and J is TRBJ2-2; TRBD2 matches at 10 bases. After removal of 4 bases from V and 1 base from J, the junction contained 3 bases not matched to a gene. The CDR3 has 16 amino acids. Germline-derived CDR1 and CDR2 are MNHNS and SASEGT. CDR3 DNA: TGTGCCAGCAGTGCTAGACTAGCGGGGAACACCGGGGAGCTGTTTTTT. It translates to CASSARLAGNTGELFF.

This clone was seen a handful of times. The CDR3 reads CASSQVAGGQEQFF. The CDR3 DNA reads TGCGCCAGCAGCCAAGTTGCAGGGGGACAGGAGCAGTTCTTC. The chain is built from TRBV4-1 and TRBJ2-1; 7 nucleotides agree with TRBD1. The germline gives CDR1 MGHRA, CDR2 YSYEKL. This CDR3 spans 14 amino acids. The V gene end was trimmed by 1 base and the J gene end by 10 bases; junction bases not matched to a gene: 7.

The table lists this clone with a count of one. V gene TRBV19 combines with J gene TRBJ1-2, with 8 bases matching TRBD1. This CDR3 contains 14 residues. Germline-derived CDR1 and CDR2 are LNHDA and SQIVND (reference sequence). V dropped 4 bases and J dropped 3; count of bases not matched to a gene: 4. CDR3 region: CASSTAGGDYGYTF. The CDR3 DNA reads as TGTGCCAGTAGTACGGCAGGGGGCGACTATGGCTACACCTTC.

The rearrangement joins TRBV6-6 to TRBJ2-1; TRBD2 matches at 7 bases. Trimming took 0 bases from V and 8 from J; bases not matched to a gene: 10. CDR3 length equals 16 residues. Germline CDR1 MNHNY, CDR2 SVGAGI (reference sequence). CDR3 sequence (DNA): TGTGCCAGCAGTTACTCCTCCGCGGGGGTCTTCGATGAGCAGTTCTTC. Its translation is CASSYSSAGVFDEQFF.

The chain combines TRBV6-5 with TRBJ1-3, with D unclear. Trimming removed 6 bases at V and 0 bases at J, with 12 bases between. Germline CDR1 MNHEY, CDR2 SVGAGI. The CDR3 has 15 residues. CDR3 DNA sequence: TGTGCCAGCAGCCCACACGTTTTCTCTGGAAACACCATATATTTT. Protein: CASSPHVFSGNTIYF.

CDR3 sequence reads: CASRERLAGREDTQYF. The CDR3 DNA sequence: TGCGCCAGCAGAGAAAGACTAGCGGGGAGGGAAGATACGCAGTATTTT. This chain uses TRBV4-1 with TRBJ2-3; 11 bases align to TRBD2. The length of the CDR3 is 16 residues. Per the germline V gene, CDR1 is MGHRA and CDR2 is YSYEKL. Unmatched junction bases numbered 10, after V lost 6 bases and J lost 5 bases.

The rearrangement uses TRBV6-5 and TRBJ1-5; the D is unclear. The CDR3 consists of 13 residues. V lost 6 bases, J lost 5 bases, and 11 bases lay in between. Germline CDR1 and CDR2: MNHEY and SVGAGI. This chain's CDR3 is CASRRGGDQPQHF. The CDR3 DNA sequence: TGTGCCAGCAGGAGAGGAGGTGATCAGCCCCAGCATTTT.

This sequence joins TRBV5-4 and TRBJ2-5; TRBD2 is a possible D gene (6 bases). V lost 3 bases and J 4 bases, leaving 25 bases between the germline ends. Per germline, CDR1 SGHNT and CDR2 YYREEE (reference sequence). The CDR3 contains 18 residues. CDR3 amino acids: CASSSKTPGDFWGETQYF. DNA of the CDR3: TGTGCCAGCAGCTCGAAAACGCCGGGGGACTTTTGGGGAGAGACCCAGTACTTC.

This clone was detected only once. The rearrangement links TRBV5-4 to TRBJ1-1; 11 nucleotides agree with TRBD1. Trimming took 5 bases from V and 6 from J; bases not matched to a gene: 6. Germline V lookup: CDR1 SGHNT, CDR2 YYREEE (reference sequence). CDR3 length: 14 residues. CDR3 DNA: TGTGCCAGCAGTCACAGGACAGGGGGCCCTGAAGCTTTCTTT. This encodes CASSHRTGGPEAFF.

The chain employs TRBV28 and TRBJ1-1; 8 bases align to TRBD1. Germline V gene data show CDR1 as MDHEN and CDR2 as SYDVKM. The CDR3 runs 14 residues. Trimming removed 6 bases from V and 0 bases from J; junction bases left unmatched: 3. The CDR3 DNA follows: TGTGCCAGCAGAACAGGGGGAATGAACACTGAAGCTTTCTTT. As protein: CASRTGGMNTEAFF. The full variable domain, rest sourced from reference TRBV28 and TRBJ1-1, is DVKVTQSSRYLVKRTGEKVFLECVQDMDHENMFWYRQDPGLGLRLIYFSYDVKMKEKGDIPEGYSVSREKKERFSLILESASTNQTSMYLCASRTGGMNTEAFFGQGTRLTVV.

This rearrangement joins TRBV7-8 to TRBJ2-7; D is perhaps TRBD2 (5 bases). CDR3 length: 15 residues. Germline-derived CDR1 and CDR2 are SGHVS and FQNEAQ. Trimming shortened V by 1 base and J by 2 bases, and 12 bases separated the two germline ends. The CDR3 bases are TGTGCCAGCAGCTTAGGAAGGAGCGGACCCTACGAGCAGTACTTC. It yields the protein CASSLGRSGPYEQYF.

The chain carries TRBV27 and TRBJ2-7; possible D gene TRBD2, 5 bases. Germline CDR1 MNHEY, CDR2 SMNVEV (reference sequence). Trimming removed 0 bases at V and 5 bases at J, with 17 bases between. The CDR3 length is 16 residues. The DNA of the CDR3 is TGTGCCAGCAGTTTATCGAACCCGGCCCCAGCGGACGAGCAGTACTTC. Translated, it gives CASSLSNPAPADEQYF.

The chain couples TRBV9 to TRBJ1-6, with TRBD1 matching 8 bases. The CDR3 runs to 18 residues. Germline assignment: CDR1 SGDLS and CDR2 YYNGEE. Unmatched junction bases numbered 5, after V lost 0 bases and J lost 0 bases. The CDR3: CASSVGRQGSSYNSPLHF. The DNA of the CDR3 is TGTGCCAGCAGCGTAGGGAGACAGGGGAGCTCCTATAATTCACCCCTCCACTTT.

The genes are TRBV21-1 and TRBJ1-1. TRBV21-1 corresponds to a pseudogene. The CDR3 runs 15 residues. In nucleotides, the CDR3 is TGTGCCAGCAGCCCGCGGGGAGGTTTGAACACTGAAGCTTTCTTT. Its protein product is CASSPRGGLNTEAFF.

The chain combines TRBV2 with TRBJ1-1, with D possibly TRBD1 on 5 matching bases. The CDR3 has 13 amino acids. Germline V gene data show CDR1 as SNHLY and CDR2 as FYNNEI. The V gene lost 9 bases and the J gene lost 8 bases, with 19 bases spanning the gap. CDR3 region: CASSAERRGEAFF. The CDR3 nucleotides read TGTGCCAGTTCTGCAGAAAGGAGGGGCGAAGCTTTCTTT.

V is TRBV15 and J is TRBJ1-3, with TRBD1 matching 9 bases. The trim removed 5 bases at V and 4 bases at J, leaving 6 bases unmatched. Germline V lookup: CDR1 LNHNV, CDR2 YYDKDF (reference sequence). The CDR3 length is 15 residues. CDR3 sequence reads: CATSRDRASGNTIYF. CDR3 nucleotides: TGTGCCACCAGCCGGGACAGGGCGTCCGGAAACACCATATATTTT.

The chain carries TRBV9 and TRBJ2-1; 7 nucleotides align to TRBD1. This CDR3 region has 14 residues. V lost 6 bases and J lost 3; bases outside the gene matches: 6. Germline V lookup: CDR1 SGDLS, CDR2 YYNGEE. The CDR3 DNA reads TGTGCCAGCAATTTGGGACAGATCTACAATGAGCAGTTCTTC. Encoded protein: CASNLGQIYNEQFF.

Here the CDR3 reads CASSLGVGTGGEGANVLTF. The DNA for the CDR3 is TGCGCCAGCAGCTTGGGAGTCGGGACAGGGGGCGAGGGGGCCAACGTCCTGACTTTC. V and J are TRBV5-1 and TRBJ2-6; 12 nucleotides agree with TRBD1. CDR3 length equals 19 residues. Trimming removed 0 bases from V and 4 bases from J; junction bases left unmatched: 8. CDR1 is SGHRS and CDR2 is YFSETQ in the germline V gene.

This rearrangement joins TRBV5-5 to TRBJ2-3, with D possibly TRBD1 on 5 matching bases. With 0 bases removed from V and 1 base from J, the gap between germline ends came to 9 bases. Germline V CDR1 and CDR2: SGHKS, YYEKEE (reference sequence). This CDR3 is 15 amino acids long. The CDR3 protein is CASSLEVRGTDTQYF. The CDR3 region has the DNA TGTGCCAGCAGCTTGGAGGTCAGGGGCACAGATACGCAGTATTTT.

In DNA, the CDR3 is TGCGCCAGCAGCGCAACTGGGACAGCGAACACTGAAGCTTTCTTT. This translates into CASSATGTANTEAFF. The chain has TRBV5-1 and TRBJ1-1, with 7 bases aligning to TRBD1. The CDR3 is made up of 15 amino acids. Germline CDR1 is SGHRS and CDR2 is YFSETQ. J gave up 1 base and V 4 bases, and 7 bases lay outside the gene matches.